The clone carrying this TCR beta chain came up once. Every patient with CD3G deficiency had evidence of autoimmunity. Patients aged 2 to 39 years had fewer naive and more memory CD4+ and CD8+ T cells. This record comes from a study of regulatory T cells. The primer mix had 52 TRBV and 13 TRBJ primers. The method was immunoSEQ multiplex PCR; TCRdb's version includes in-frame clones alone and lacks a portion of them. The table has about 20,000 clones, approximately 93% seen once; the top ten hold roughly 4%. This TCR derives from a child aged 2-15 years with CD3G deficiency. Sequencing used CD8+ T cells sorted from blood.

CDR3 residues: CASSLGIGGGNEKLFF. CDR3 DNA sequence: TGCGCCAGCAGCTTGGGGATCGGAGGGGGGAATGAAAAACTGTTTTTT. The chain employs TRBV5-1 and TRBJ1-4, with D maybe TRBD1 (6 bases). Germline-derived CDR1 and CDR2 are SGHRS and YFSETQ. V was shortened by 0 bases and J by 5 bases, with 14 bases between the two germline ends. The CDR3 is 16 amino acids.